A selection of T cell receptor beta chains follows, all from one sample in a study of blood T cells in healthy people across ages. TCRdb itself ran the 5' RACE reads through MiXCR, one entry per CDR3 protein. This table has hundreds of thousands of distinct CDR3 sequences, about 24% appearing once. These same records also appear under a second study, on T cells of mothers and their children.

Sequencing was carried out using blood. The receptor set was obtained from a boy between 10 and 17 years old in good health. CDR3s include the opening cysteine and the closing phenylalanine or tryptophan. Fields, in order: clone size, J gene, V gene, D gene, CDR3 DNA, CDR3 protein. A D gene is named only where the DNA matches it firmly. For some rows the clone size is stated as once, few or many, or as a class when expanded; others skip it.

clone size: few; J gene: TRBJ2-1; V gene: TRBV7-3; D gene: .; CDR3 DNA: TGTGCCAGCAGCATCTCCGGGACATTAAGCTACAATGAGCAGTTCTTC; CDR3 protein: CASSISGTLSYNEQFF
clone size: few; J gene: TRBJ1-5; V gene: TRBV28; D gene: .; CDR3 DNA: TGTGCCAGCAGTTTATGGGCAGGGGACAATCAGCCCCAGCATTTT; CDR3 protein: CASSLWAGDNQPQHF
clone size: few; J gene: TRBJ1-1; V gene: TRBV7-8; D gene: TRBD1; CDR3 DNA: TGTGCCAGCAGCTTAGGAGGGACAGGGGGTAAAGCTTTCTTT; CDR3 protein: CASSLGGTGGKAFF
clone size: .; J gene: TRBJ2-2; V gene: TRBV6-4; D gene: TRBD1; CDR3 DNA: TGTGCCAGCAGCCCGGGACAGGGGGCAACCGAGGAGCTGTTTTTT; CDR3 protein: CASSPGQGATEELFF
clone size: .; J gene: TRBJ2-7; V gene: TRBV7-9; D gene: TRBD1; CDR3 DNA: TGTGCCAGCAGCGTGGACAGGGCGCAGTACTTC; CDR3 protein: CASSVDRAQYF
clone size: .; J gene: TRBJ2-1; V gene: TRBV20-1; D gene: TRBD1; CDR3 DNA: TGCAGCATCAGTTGGGACAGGGAGGTTGATGAGCAGTTCTTC; CDR3 protein: CSISWDREVDEQFF
clone size: .; J gene: TRBJ2-5; V gene: TRBV7-3; D gene: .; CDR3 DNA: TGTGCCAGCAGCTCAACCTCGGCGACCGCAGAGACCCAGTACTTC; CDR3 protein: CASSSTSATAETQYF
clone size: few; J gene: TRBJ1-2; V gene: TRBV5-1; D gene: TRBD1; CDR3 DNA: TGCGCCAGCAGCTTATACGGACAGGCCTATGGCTACACCTTC; CDR3 protein: CASSLYGQAYGYTF
clone size: .; J gene: TRBJ2-3; V gene: TRBV20-1; D gene: TRBD2; CDR3 DNA: TGCAGTGCTAGCGGGGGGGAAAAAGATACGCGGTATTTT; CDR3 protein: CSASGGEKDTRYF
clone size: few; J gene: TRBJ1-5; V gene: TRBV9; D gene: .; CDR3 DNA: TGTGCCAGCAGCGTAGGTCACAATAGCAATCAGCCCCAGCATTTT; CDR3 protein: CASSVGHNSNQPQHF
clone size: once; J gene: TRBJ1-1; V gene: TRBV4-1; D gene: .; CDR3 DNA: TGCGCCAGCAGCTCGTCGAAGAGGTATTTGGACACTGAAGCTTTCTTT; CDR3 protein: CASSSSKRYLDTEAFF
clone size: few; J gene: TRBJ1-4; V gene: TRBV2; D gene: .; CDR3 DNA: TGTGCCAGTAGCACCCGAGACAGGATGAATGAAGAACTGTTTTTT; CDR3 protein: CASSTRDRMNEELFF
clone size: few; J gene: TRBJ1-2; V gene: TRBV28; D gene: TRBD1; CDR3 DNA: TGTGCCAGCAGTTCCGACCCCTACCGGGACAGGGGCGAGGAGGGCTACACCTTC; CDR3 protein: CASSSDPYRDRGEEGYTF
clone size: .; J gene: TRBJ2-1; V gene: TRBV20-1; D gene: TRBD2; CDR3 DNA: TGCAGTGCTCCAGAAACCGGACTAGTCAATGAGCAGTTCTTC; CDR3 protein: CSAPETGLVNEQFF
clone size: .; J gene: TRBJ1-2; V gene: TRBV7-3; D gene: .; CDR3 DNA: TGTGCCAGCAGGGGTGGCTCCGACTATGGCTACACCTTC; CDR3 protein: CASRGGSDYGYTF
clone size: .; J gene: TRBJ2-3; V gene: TRBV7-9; D gene: .; CDR3 DNA: TGTGCCATACGCAGGGAAACAGATACGCAGTATTTT; CDR3 protein: CAIRRETDTQYF
clone size: few; J gene: TRBJ2-4; V gene: TRBV6-5; D gene: TRBD1; CDR3 DNA: TGTGCCAGCAGTTACAGACAGGGGCATGCCAAAAACATTCAGTACTTC; CDR3 protein: CASSYRQGHAKNIQYF